The entry below describes one T cell receptor (beta chain). This clone was seen a handful of times. Its cognate antigen has yet to be identified. Base qualities are not at hand, and no much larger clone is one base apart. The record originates from a study of a mutant IDH1 vaccine in newly diagnosed glioma (dated by TCRdb to the early 2020s). A note on the overall study: Of the 25 to 40 treated patients, approximately 62% were male and approximately 38% were female, and the mean age was approximately 41 years. Prior to enrollment, standard therapy consisting of radiotherapy alone, temozolomide alone, or radiochemotherapy with temozolomide had been administered to patients, with the combination being received by most patients. Peripheral blood samples were drawn at six visits, namely V03 (baseline), V05, V07, V10, V12 and V13. Longitudinal TCRB deep sequencing was performed for some 25 treated patients wherever samples were available for exploratory analyses.

The time point tag for this specimen amounts to: baseline, week 1 (first vaccination visit). In light of the paper, this sample's treatment or condition label describes: pre-vaccination baseline after standard-of-care therapy. Newly diagnosed WHO grade 3 or 4 IDH1-mutant astrocytomas showing loss of nuclear ATRX were present in the donors. The samples were drawn from NOA16, a multicentre, single-arm, open-label phase I trial in Germany that tested a mutant IDH1 peptide vaccine in humans for the first time. Blood drawn at visit V03 was used as the baseline sample for immunogenicity testing. Genomic DNA for TCRB sequencing was extracted from EDTA blood using the DNeasy Blood and Tissue Kit. Here is what the overall study found, with its caveats: Immune responses induced by the vaccine were seen in 93.3% of patients across multiple MHC alleles. Selection of PBMC samples for TCRB deep sequencing was based on availability. Pseudoprogression appeared unrelated to alterations in the top peripheral T cell clonotypes detected by TCRB sequencing. The authors stated that sample limitations prevented analyses of patient blood samples from being reproduced.

The protocol used for the library was the immunoSEQ multiplex PCR assay. The hsTCRB Kit was used according to the manufacturer's protocol to amplify rearranged TCR beta chain sequences. An Illumina MiSeq was used to sequence the TCRB libraries. On the authors' methods: Demultiplexing, trimming and gene mapping were performed with the kit vendor's proprietary platform. TCRdb provides this immuneACCESS table in a form limited to in-frame rearrangements. Some clones are lacking; in checked studies, under half of them reflect an unresolved V gene, and why the rest are absent is not known. V and J calls and clone size are given by that table; D and trimming were obtained from the DNA. Here the sample has about 54,000 clones; roughly 80% occur a single time. The ten largest clones represent 15% to 25% of the sample. The CDR1 and CDR2 encoded by the germline V gene are SGHTS and YDEGEE. The CDR3 goes from the cysteine to the phenylalanine over 14 residues. Of all the DNA, just the CDR3 is kept, 42 bases in frame from base 1. V gives up 5 bases and J gives up 0 bases, and the segment between their germline ends measures 11 bases.

The chain joins TRBV5-8 to TRBJ1-1, with the D gene not clear enough to name. The receptor's source is a man younger than 35 with glioma. The sample in question was PBMCs, obtained from a glioma patient treated with radiotherapy, temozolomide or both. The CDR3 reads as follows: CASSLRTVNTEAFF. Here is the DNA: TGTGCCAGCAGTTTGCGGACGGTGAACACTGAAGCTTTCTTT.